A selection of T cell receptor beta chains follows, all from one sample in a study of blood T cell repertoires in COVID-19. Some clones are missing from TCRdb's copy, which holds only in-frame ones; the method was immunoSEQ multiplex PCR. This sample has about 42,000 clones, with about 77% found just once. Sample: peripheral blood. The receptors derive from a woman between 65 and 79 years old with acute or convalescent COVID-19. Each CDR3 is given with its conserved first and last residue. The order of the fields is J gene, clone size, D gene, V gene, CDR3 DNA, CDR3 protein. A D gene is named only where the DNA matches it firmly. Size is omitted from some rows. Given values are once, few, many or a class for expanded clones.

J: TRBJ2-3
size: once
D: TRBD2
V: TRBV7-3
DNA: TGTGCCAGCAGCCTCTTTCCGGGGGGGCAAGATACGCAGTATTTT
CDR3: CASSLFPGGQDTQYF

J: TRBJ1-5
size: .
D: TRBD1
V: TRBV7-9
DNA: TGTGCCAGCAGCTTAGTGGACAGGAGGAATCAGCCCCAGCATTTT
CDR3: CASSLVDRRNQPQHF

J: TRBJ2-7
size: .
D: .
V: TRBV9
DNA: TGTGCCAGCAGCGTTAATCCCTTCCCCTACTACGAGCAGTACTTC
CDR3: CASSVNPFPYYEQYF

J: TRBJ1-6
size: .
D: TRBD1
V: TRBV28
DNA: TGTGCCAGCAGACCCCAGACAGGGGTTGGGTCCTATAATTCACCCCTCCACTTT
CDR3: CASRPQTGVGSYNSPLHF

J: TRBJ1-3
size: once
D: .
V: TRBV6-1
DNA: TGTGCCAGCAGTGACCACCCCCGGAGCAATACCATATATTTT
CDR3: CASSDHPRSNTIYF

J: TRBJ2-3
size: .
D: TRBD1
V: TRBV2
DNA: TGTGCCAGCAGTGTGCGACAGGGAGAAGATACGCAGTATTTT
CDR3: CASSVRQGEDTQYF

J: TRBJ2-7
size: once
D: .
V: TRBV7-3
DNA: TGTGCCAGCAGCTTAACGACAGATTACGAGCAGTACTTC
CDR3: CASSLTTDYEQYF

J: TRBJ1-1
size: .
D: .
V: TRBV5-1
DNA: TGCGCCAGCAGCTCCGCCCGCAGGGCCACTGAAGCTTTCTTT
CDR3: CASSSARRATEAFF

J: TRBJ2-7
size: few
D: .
V: TRBV29-1
DNA: TGCAGCGTTGAGGGTCAGGGCGGTTACGAGCAGTACTTC
CDR3: CSVEGQGGYEQYF

J: TRBJ2-2
size: .
D: .
V: TRBV20-1
DNA: TGCAGTGCTAGTCGACAGAGGAACACCGGGGAGCTGTTTTTT
CDR3: CSASRQRNTGELFF

J: TRBJ2-7
size: few
D: .
V: TRBV28
DNA: TGTGCCACCACTCGACCGGGACACTTCCTTCAATACGAGCAGTACTTC
CDR3: CATTRPGHFLQYEQYF

J: TRBJ1-6
size: .
D: .
V: TRBV27
DNA: TGTGCCAGCAGGGCCCCGGACACCTATAATTCACCCCTCCACTTT
CDR3: CASRAPDTYNSPLHF

J: TRBJ2-2
size: .
D: .
V: TRBV24-1
DNA: TGTGCCACCAGTGATTTTGGGGGGAGTACCGCCGGGGAGCTGTTTTTT
CDR3: CATSDFGGSTAGELFF

J: TRBJ2-6
size: .
D: .
V: TRBV7-2
DNA: TGTGCCAGGACGGGGGACTCTGGGGCCAACGTCCTGACTTTC
CDR3: CARTGDSGANVLTF

J: TRBJ1-5
size: .
D: .
V: TRBV3-1/TRBV3-2
DNA: TGTGCCAGCAGCTCTCGCAATCAGCCCCAGCATTTT
CDR3: CASSSRNQPQHF

J: TRBJ2-7
size: .
D: .
V: TRBV29-1
DNA: TGCAGCGTTGAACTCCCAGGCGTGAACGAGCAGTACTTC
CDR3: CSVELPGVNEQYF

J: TRBJ2-1
size: .
D: TRBD1
V: TRBV19
DNA: TGTGCCAGTAGTGTGGGACAGTCGAAATTCAATGAGCAGTTCTTC
CDR3: CASSVGQSKFNEQFF

J: TRBJ1-2
size: .
D: TRBD1
V: TRBV27
DNA: TGTGCCAGCAGTTCTTATCGACAGGGGGCTCATGGCTACACCTTC
CDR3: CASSSYRQGAHGYTF

J: TRBJ1-5
size: .
D: .
V: TRBV9
DNA: TGTGCCAGCAGCGTAGATACAGGGAGAAATCAGCCCCAGCATTTT
CDR3: CASSVDTGRNQPQHF

J: TRBJ1-2
size: .
D: .
V: TRBV7-9
DNA: TGTGCCAGCAGCCCCTCAGGCCACTATGGCTACACCTTC
CDR3: CASSPSGHYGYTF

J: TRBJ2-1
size: .
D: TRBD2
V: TRBV6-5
DNA: TGTGCCAGCAGGGCGGGAGGTCCCTACAATGAGCAGTTCTTC
CDR3: CASRAGGPYNEQFF

J: TRBJ1-1
size: .
D: .
V: TRBV29-1
DNA: TGCAGCGTTGACAGGGATCGGGTTCACACTGAAGCTTTCTTT
CDR3: CSVDRDRVHTEAFF

J: TRBJ2-7
size: .
D: .
V: TRBV6-1
DNA: TGTGCCAGCAGTGATGTCAGGATCACTACTACGGGAGAGCAGTACTTC
CDR3: CASSDVRITTTGEQYF

J: TRBJ1-2
size: .
D: TRBD1
V: TRBV5-1
DNA: TGCGCCAGCAGTCAAACGCTATCCGGGACAGGGCCCCGCTACACCTTC
CDR3: CASSQTLSGTGPRYTF

J: TRBJ2-1
size: once
D: .
V: TRBV30
DNA: TGTGCCTGGAGACCCACAGCGTCAAACAGGGCCAATGAGCAGTTCTTC
CDR3: CAWRPTASNRANEQFF

J: TRBJ2-2
size: .
D: .
V: TRBV6-2/TRBV6-3
DNA: TGTGCCAGCAGTTACTCCTTGACAGCCATTACCGGGGAGCTGTTTTTT
CDR3: CASSYSLTAITGELFF

J: TRBJ2-7
size: .
D: TRBD2
V: TRBV19
DNA: TGTGCCAGTAGTATTGGAGCGGGAGGCGCCTACGAGCAGTACTTC
CDR3: CASSIGAGGAYEQYF

J: TRBJ2-5
size: .
D: TRBD1
V: TRBV3-1/TRBV3-2
DNA: TGTGCCAGCAGCTCCCGTATCGGGACAGGGGGCGCGAAGACCCAGTACTTC
CDR3: CASSSRIGTGGAKTQYF

J: TRBJ2-3
size: .
D: .
V: TRBV27
DNA: TGTGCCAGCAGTTTCCGGCGGGGACCCATCACAGATACGCAGTATTTT
CDR3: CASSFRRGPITDTQYF

J: TRBJ1-1
size: .
D: .
V: TRBV9
DNA: TGTGCCAGCAGCTCACCGGGGGGGTTCCTGAACACTGAAGCTTTCTTT
CDR3: CASSSPGGFLNTEAFF

J: TRBJ2-7
size: .
D: .
V: TRBV9
DNA: TGTGCCAGCAGCCCTCAACAGGGTTCCTACGAGCAGTACTTC
CDR3: CASSPQQGSYEQYF

J: TRBJ1-3
size: few
D: TRBD1
V: TRBV10-3
DNA: TGTGCCATCAGTGGTACAGGGGGGGATTTT
CDR3: CAISGTGGDF

J: TRBJ2-7
size: .
D: .
V: TRBV7-8
DNA: TGTGCCAGCAGCTTAGGATCAGTAAACGAGCAGTACTTC
CDR3: CASSLGSVNEQYF

J: TRBJ2-7
size: .
D: TRBD1
V: TRBV5-6
DNA: TGTGCCAGCAGCTCGCTCGGACAGGGCTACGAGCAGTACTTC
CDR3: CASSSLGQGYEQYF

J: TRBJ2-7
size: few
D: TRBD1
V: TRBV6-1
DNA: TGTGCCAGCAGTGATCACAGGGGTTACGGCGAGCAGTACTTC
CDR3: CASSDHRGYGEQYF

J: TRBJ2-1
size: .
D: .
V: TRBV7-8
DNA: TGTGCCAGCAGCTTATTTCCTGGGGGGTTCCGGGACAATGAGCAGTTCTTC
CDR3: CASSLFPGGFRDNEQFF

J: TRBJ1-1
size: once
D: .
V: TRBV3-1/TRBV3-2
DNA: TGTGCCAGCAGCCAAGGTCGGAGCACTGAAGCTTTCTTT
CDR3: CASSQGRSTEAFF

J: TRBJ1-1
size: .
D: .
V: TRBV28
DNA: TGTGCCAGCACCATTCGGGGTTGGGGTGAAGCTTTCTTT
CDR3: CASTIRGWGEAFF

J: TRBJ2-5
size: .
D: TRBD1
V: TRBV5-4
DNA: TGTGCCAGCAGCTTCACAGGGGGCGACGGGACCCAGTACTTC
CDR3: CASSFTGGDGTQYF

J: TRBJ2-4
size: .
D: TRBD1
V: TRBV6-6
DNA: TGTGCCAGCAACTACCGGGACAGGGGACACATTCAGTACTTC
CDR3: CASNYRDRGHIQYF

J: TRBJ1-6
size: .
D: .
V: TRBV27
DNA: TGTGCCAGCAGTTTCGAGGGAGTTAATAATTCACCCCTCCACTTT
CDR3: CASSFEGVNNSPLHF

J: TRBJ1-5
size: .
D: .
V: TRBV7-2
DNA: TGTGCCAGCAGCCCAGGGGTGGGGGATCAGCCCCAGCATTTT
CDR3: CASSPGVGDQPQHF

J: TRBJ2-7
size: .
D: .
V: TRBV2
DNA: TGTGCCAGCAGTGAATTCTCCCGCTCCTACGAGCAGTACTTC
CDR3: CASSEFSRSYEQYF

J: TRBJ1-2
size: .
D: .
V: TRBV7-8
DNA: TGTGCCAGCAGCTTAGCTTTGGACAGTAACTATGGCTACACCTTC
CDR3: CASSLALDSNYGYTF

J: TRBJ2-1
size: .
D: TRBD1
V: TRBV10-1
DNA: TGCGCCAGCGGGGGACAGGGTCGCGATGAGCAGTTCTTC
CDR3: CASGGQGRDEQFF

J: TRBJ1-5
size: .
D: TRBD1
V: TRBV2
DNA: TGTGCCAGCAGCCGGACAGGGAGCAATCAGCCCCAGCATTTT
CDR3: CASSRTGSNQPQHF

J: TRBJ2-6
size: .
D: .
V: TRBV7-9
DNA: TGTGCCAGCAGCTTAGGGCGGAACTCTGGGGCCAACGTCCTGACTTTC
CDR3: CASSLGRNSGANVLTF

J: TRBJ2-7
size: .
D: TRBD2
V: TRBV7-2
DNA: TGTGCCAGCAGCAGACTAGCGGGGAGGATCACGTCCTACGAGCAGTACTTC
CDR3: CASSRLAGRITSYEQYF

J: TRBJ1-1
size: large
D: TRBD1
V: TRBV7-2
DNA: TGTGCCACGGGACAGGACACTGAAGCTTTCTTT
CDR3: CATGQDTEAFF

J: TRBJ2-7
size: .
D: .
V: TRBV28
DNA: TGTGCCAGCAGTTCATTTAGGTCTGGGGGCGCCCCCGAGCAGTACTTC
CDR3: CASSSFRSGGAPEQYF

J: TRBJ1-1
size: .
D: .
V: TRBV29-1
DNA: TGCAGCGTGGTAATCGGCCCGGCCGGGACTGAAGCTTTCTTT
CDR3: CSVVIGPAGTEAFF

J: TRBJ2-4
size: .
D: .
V: TRBV11-1
DNA: TGTGCCAGCAGCTTAGCCCAACTAGGACAGGCCAAAAACATTCAGTACTTC
CDR3: CASSLAQLGQAKNIQYF

J: TRBJ2-3
size: .
D: TRBD2
V: TRBV30
DNA: TGTGCCTGGAGATCTCGGGTAGCGGGAGGCACAGATACGCAGTATTTT
CDR3: CAWRSRVAGGTDTQYF